A selection of T cell receptor beta chains follows, all from one sample in a study of CD8+ T cells in alopecia areata. Profiling relied on immunoSEQ multiplex PCR, and the TCRdb table lists in-frame clones only, not all of them. The sample gives around 140,000 clones, around 49% of which show up once; around 20% is in the top ten. The sequences come from CD8+ T cells sorted from blood, collected at week 0. The receptor set was obtained from a human donor with alopecia areata. The CDR3 runs from the conserved cysteine through the conserved F or W. The order of the fields is V gene, J gene, CDR3 protein.

v_gene: TRBV27
j_gene: TRBJ2-7
CDR3aa: CASSSSAGARSYEQYF

v_gene: TRBV29-1
j_gene: TRBJ2-3
CDR3aa: CSVERSTSTDTQYF

v_gene: TRBV14
j_gene: TRBJ2-3
CDR3aa: CASSQYSGADTQYF

v_gene: TRBV7-3
j_gene: TRBJ1-3
CDR3aa: CASSPDGGNTIYF

v_gene: TRBV27
j_gene: TRBJ2-1
CDR3aa: CASTLTGGAYNEQFF

v_gene: TRBV7-8
j_gene: TRBJ2-7
CDR3aa: CASSSGADEQYF

v_gene: TRBV5-1
j_gene: TRBJ1-6
CDR3aa: CASSLEEAVYSPLHF

v_gene: TRBV4-3
j_gene: TRBJ2-3
CDR3aa: CASSQVRGGGSEDTQYF

v_gene: TRBV2
j_gene: TRBJ2-3
CDR3aa: CASSEFFSSTQYF

v_gene: TRBV5-4
j_gene: TRBJ2-7
CDR3aa: CASSLPESYEQYF

v_gene: TRBV10-2
j_gene: TRBJ2-5
CDR3aa: CATSVGDGQYF

v_gene: TRBV10-3
j_gene: TRBJ1-1
CDR3aa: CAISGGDRGNTEAFF

v_gene: TRBV5-1
j_gene: TRBJ1-2
CDR3aa: CASSPPGQAYGYTF

v_gene: TRBV6-6
j_gene: TRBJ2-5
CDR3aa: CASSGDREGETQYF

v_gene: TRBV4-1
j_gene: TRBJ1-2
CDR3aa: CASSYPGTGYGYTF

v_gene: TRBV4-1
j_gene: TRBJ1-2
CDR3aa: CASSHDHVYGYTF

v_gene: TRBV7-9
j_gene: TRBJ2-3
CDR3aa: CASSLDSTDTQYF

v_gene: TRBV7-2
j_gene: TRBJ2-5
CDR3aa: CASSFGRVETQYF

v_gene: TRBV2
j_gene: TRBJ2-6
CDR3aa: CASSDQPGRRGANVLTF

v_gene: TRBV6-5
j_gene: TRBJ2-1
CDR3aa: CASSLAGGNEQFF

v_gene: TRBV6-5
j_gene: TRBJ1-3
CDR3aa: CASSASSGNTIYF